The 7 T cell receptor beta chains reported below all come from one sample, sequenced in a study of blood T cell repertoires in COVID-19. TCRdb's table, derived via immunoSEQ multiplex PCR, lists solely in-frame clones and lacks some. The sample has roughly 150,000 clones, around 90% seen once. The sample was peripheral blood. The receptors originated from a woman aged 80 or older with COVID-19, enrolled during active disease.

In its sample, this clone was seen a few times. The CDR3 loop is CSASKQSNTEAFF. DNA of the CDR3: TGCAGTGCTAGTAAACAGTCCAACACTGAAGCTTTCTTT. This chain joins TRBV20-1 and TRBJ1-1; no definite D call. CDR3 size: 13 residues. Trimming left V 3 bases short and J 2 bases short, with 10 bases between. CDR1 and CDR2 (germline): DFQATT, SNEGSKA (reference sequence).

This rearrangement joins TRBV11-3 to TRBJ1-3, with D hard to call. Trimming cost V 5 bases and J 4 bases, with 6 bases left between them. The CDR3 is made up of 12 amino acids. Per germline, CDR1 SGHNT and CDR2 YENEEA. Here the CDR3 DNA reads TGTGCCAGCAGCCTCGGGGGAAACACCATATATTTT. It yields the protein CASSLGGNTIYF.

The J gene is TRBJ2-1, the V gene TRBV6-6; 7 bases are a match to TRBD2. Trimming at V came to 6 bases and at J to 4 bases, leaving 6 bases not matched to a gene. Looked up from germline, CDR1 is MNHNY and CDR2 is SVGAGI (reference sequence). The CDR3 loop spans 14 amino acids. The CDR3 DNA is TGTGCCAGCAGCTCCCGGGGGGATTACAATGAGCAGTTCTTC. Protein product: CASSSRGDYNEQFF.

The CDR3 DNA sequence: TGTGCCAGCAGCTGGGGGACAGGGGATTTCGAAAAACTGTTTTTT. Its translation is CASSWGTGDFEKLFF. This chain links TRBV5-6 with TRBJ1-4; 10 bases match TRBD1. The CDR3 length is 15 residues. Germline CDR1 is SGHDT and CDR2 is YYEEEE. J gave up 8 bases and V 3 bases, and 7 bases lay outside the gene matches.

The chain couples TRBV14 to TRBJ1-1; D may be TRBD1 (6 bases). The V end was cut by 5 bases, the J end by 4 bases, with 14 bases between. CDR1 is SGHDN and CDR2 is FVKESK in the germline V gene. The length of the CDR3 is 14 residues. DNA for the CDR3: TGTGCCAGCAGCACAGGGCGAAGAGGCACTGAAGCTTTCTTT. Translating it yields CASSTGRRGTEAFF.

In its sample, this clone was seen once. Additional DNA sequences in this sample encode the identical CDR3. The chain carries TRBV11-2 and TRBJ2-1, with 7 bases aligning to TRBD1. This CDR3 is 15 amino acids long. The ends lost 1 base at V and 0 bases at J; junction bases unmatched: 0. Per germline, CDR1 SGHAT and CDR2 FQNNGV. The CDR3 region has the DNA TGTGCCAGCAGCTTAGCAGGGGGCTCCTACAATGAGCAGTTCTTC. Translating it yields CASSLAGGSYNEQFF.

The chain is built from TRBV4-3 and TRBJ2-3; possible D gene TRBD2, 5 bases. CDR1 LGHNA and CDR2 YSLEER come from the germline V gene. The CDR3 totals 16 residues. The V gene lost 1 base and the J gene lost 2 bases, with 13 bases spanning the gap. CDR3 in amino acids: CASSQGQQRTTDTQYF. The CDR3 region has the DNA TGCGCCAGCAGCCAAGGGCAGCAGCGGACCACAGATACGCAGTATTTT.